The next 16 T cell receptor beta chains were all read from a single sample in a study of spatial heterogeneity in lung cancer. A single record per CDR3 protein comes from TCRdb applying MiXCR to the 5' RACE reads. The repertoire includes almost 800 distinct CDR3 sequences, roughly 19% of them detected once, and 15% sits in the top ten. Noted time point: sample taken at primary tumor resection. The study sequenced unsorted whole RNA from tumor, nontumor lung or frozen PBMC. This sample comprised PBMCs, obtained at surgery. These receptors were obtained from a male donor with early-stage non-small cell lung cancer.

For this clonotype: Since it is a stray read in a library aimed at alpha chains, this beta chain has a size that is not meaningful. The chain combines TRBV12-3 or TRBV12-4 with TRBJ2-7, with D tentatively TRBD2 (5 bases). With 0 bases removed from V and 0 bases from J, the gap between germline ends came to 6 bases. The CDR3 runs to 14 residues. The CDR3 sequence is CASSLAGVSYEQYF. CDR3 nucleotides: TGTGCCAGCAGTTTAGCGGGAGTCTCCTACGAGCAGTACTTC.

In this sample, this clonotype is large. For a library built for alpha chains, this beta chain is a stray read; little rests on its size. This sequence joins TRBV2 and TRBJ2-7; tentatively, D is TRBD2 (8 bases). This CDR3 is 14 amino acids long. The germline V gene encodes CDR1 SNHLY and CDR2 FYNNEI. Deletions cut 10 bases from V and 5 bases from J, with 21 bases between. The DNA of the CDR3 is TGTGCCACATACCCGGGAGGGGGCTCGGACGAGCAGTACTTC. Translating it yields CATYPGGGSDEQYF.

In regard to this clonotype: This beta chain appears as a stray read in a library generated for alpha chains; its size is not informative. V gene TRBV4-2 combines with J gene TRBJ2-1; 11 nucleotides agree with TRBD2. This CDR3 has 17 residues. Germline assignment: CDR1 LGHNA and CDR2 YNFKEQ. V shed 3 bases, J shed 8 bases, and the junction held 12 bases outside the gene matches. The CDR3 loop is CASSHGTLAGGRDEQFF. CDR3 DNA: TGTGCCAGCAGCCACGGGACCCTAGCGGGGGGCCGAGATGAGCAGTTCTTC.

This clonotype is categorized as large. The library was built for alpha chains, so this beta chain is an off-target read and its size means little. V gene TRBV2 combines with J gene TRBJ2-3; D remains ambiguous. The CDR3 contains 12 residues. V was pared by 9 bases and J by 5 bases, with 12 bases between. Per the germline V gene, CDR1 is SNHLY and CDR2 is FYNNEI. The CDR3 sequence: CASSTRRDTQYF. The CDR3 DNA is TGTGCCAGTTCGACCCGACGAGATACGCAGTATTTT.

Comments on this clonotype: Since the library was made to target alpha chains, this beta chain is a stray read and its abundance is not meaningful. The chain employs TRBV18 and TRBJ2-7; 9 bases map to TRBD1. The CDR3 has 15 residues. After removal of 0 bases from V and 7 bases from J, the junction contained 7 bases not matched to a gene. CDR1 is KGHSH, CDR2 LQKENI, per germline. CDR3 loop: CASSPPEQGAGEQYF. DNA for the CDR3: TGTGCCAGCTCACCACCGGAACAGGGGGCGGGTGAGCAGTACTTC.

This clonotype is classed as medium-sized. The library was designed around alpha chains, so this beta chain is a stray read whose abundance carries little weight. The gene calls are TRBV7-2 and TRBJ2-1, with D uncertain. Germline V gives CDR1 SGHTA, CDR2 FQGNSA. The CDR3 is made up of 12 amino acids. V was clipped by 1 base and J by 6 bases, with 4 bases between them. The CDR3 is CASSLDSNEQFF. The CDR3 DNA sequence: TGTGCCAGCAGCTTAGACAGCAATGAGCAGTTCTTC. Complete variable domain (other parts from reference TRBV7-2 and TRBJ2-1): GAGVSQSPSNKVTEKGKDVELRCDPISGHTALYWYRQSLGQGLEFLIYFQGNSAPDKSGLPSDRFSAERTGGSVSTLTIQRTQQEDSAVYLCASSLDSNEQFFGPGTRLTVL.

This clonotype is medium-sized (0.01 to 0.1%) within its sample. This beta chain lies outside the target of a library built for alpha chains; its clone size means little. V is TRBV29-1 and J is TRBJ2-5; perhaps D is TRBD1 or TRBD2 (5 bases each). V dropped 4 bases and J dropped 5 bases, with 14 bases sitting between them. The CDR3 runs 13 residues. Germline assignment: CDR1 SQVTM and CDR2 ANQGSEA. CDR3 amino acids: CSVVEGSSETQYF. The CDR3 DNA follows: TGCAGCGTTGTTGAGGGGTCGTCGGAGACCCAGTACTTC. The full variable domain, with the rest looked up from reference TRBV29-1 and TRBJ2-5, is SAVISQKPSRDICQRGTSLTIQCQVDSQVTMMFWYRQQPGQSLTLIATANQGSEATYESGFVIDKFPISRPNLTFSTLTVSNMSPEDSSIYLCSVVEGSSETQYFGPGTRLLVL.

In this sample, this clonotype is large (0.1 to 1%). This beta chain appears as a stray read in a library generated for alpha chains; its size is not informative. This chain uses TRBV18 with TRBJ2-3; 7 bases match TRBD1. Losses at the gene ends were 5 bases for V and 2 bases for J; bases not matched to a gene: 7. The CDR3 has 15 residues. The germline V gene encodes CDR1 KGHSH and CDR2 LQKENI. As DNA, the CDR3 is TGTGCCAGCTCAAAGAGACAGGGATACACAGATACGCAGTATTTT. Protein sequence: CASSKRQGYTDTQYF.

Worth noting for this clonotype: This beta chain slipped into a library made for alpha chains as a stray read, so its size is not meaningful. The J gene is TRBJ1-2, the V gene TRBV5-4; D ambiguous. CDR3 length: 15 amino acids. Between the trimmed V and J ends, which lost 4 bases and 9 bases, there was a span of 22 bases. The V gene's germline CDR1 is SGHNT and CDR2 YYREEE (reference sequence). CDR3 sequence reads: CASSPPWTETDRYTF. CDR3 coding DNA: TGTGCCAGCAGCCCTCCTTGGACGGAGACTGATCGCTACACCTTC.

As concerns this clonotype: This beta chain turned up in a library designed for alpha chains; as an off-target read, its abundance says little. The chain combines TRBV10-2 with TRBJ2-7; TRBD2 matches 10 bases. CDR1 and CDR2 from the germline V gene are WSHSY and SAAADI. CDR3 length: 14 residues. J lost 5 bases, V lost 7 bases, and 8 bases had no gene match. As DNA, the CDR3 is TGCGCCAGCATCTCTAGCGGGGGTAGCGACGAGCAGTACTTC. Encoded protein: CASISSGGSDEQYF.

In its sample, this clonotype is medium-sized. A library prepared for alpha chains yielded this beta chain as an off-target read; its size is of little meaning. The J gene is TRBJ2-1, the V gene TRBV4-2, with TRBD2 matching over 7 bases. The CDR3 has 19 amino acids. CDR1 LGHNA and CDR2 YNFKEQ come from the germline V gene. Trimming took 1 base from V and 5 from J; bases not matched to a gene: 17. The CDR3 DNA is TGTGCCAGCAGCCAAGGCACGGGACTACCCAACCCGAGGGACAATGAGCAGTTCTTC. It yields the protein CASSQGTGLPNPRDNEQFF.

In the case of this clonotype: This may stem from a read error, because a much larger clone lies one nucleotide away. As an off-target read in a library built for alpha chains, this beta chain has a frequency of little significance. The gene calls are TRBV12-3 or TRBV12-4 and TRBJ1-1; 7 bases map to TRBD1. The CDR3 runs 16 residues. The V segment lost 10 bases and the J segment 0 bases; nucleotides outside the gene matches: 14. The CDR3 nucleotides are TGTGCCATCAATGGGAGGGGGACAGAGGTGAACACTGAAGCTTTCTTT. Protein: CAINGRGTEVNTEAFF.

As concerns this clonotype: This beta chain is a stray sequence in a library constructed for alpha chains; its clone size is not meaningful. This chain uses TRBV7-6 with TRBJ2-5, with 8 nucleotides matching TRBD1. The length of the CDR3 is 13 residues. Trimming removed 2 bases from V and 6 bases from J; junction bases left unmatched: 2. CDR1 SGHVS and CDR2 FNYEAQ come from the germline V gene. This CDR3 is CASSLNRGKTQYF. For the CDR3, the DNA is TGTGCCAGCAGCTTAAACAGGGGGAAGACCCAGTACTTC. Combining the CDR3 with reference TRBV7-6 and TRBJ2-5 gives the whole variable domain GAGVSQSPRYKVTKRGQDVALRCDPISGHVSLYWYRQALGQGPEFLTYFNYEAQQDKSGLPNDRFSAERPEGSISTLTIQRTEQRDSAMYRCASSLNRGKTQYFGPGTRLLVL.

This clonotype was counted only a few times. The library was built for alpha chains, so this beta chain is an off-target read and its size means little. The chain couples TRBV6-2 or TRBV6-3 to TRBJ2-7; D uncertain. The CDR3 totals 14 residues. Germline V gene data show CDR1 as MNHEY and CDR2 as SVGEGT. The V gene lost 2 bases and the J gene lost 3 bases, with 11 bases spanning the gap. The CDR3 sequence is CASSYMGTDYEQYF. For the CDR3, the DNA is TGTGCCAGCAGTTACATGGGAACTGACTACGAGCAGTACTTC.

With respect to this clonotype: Being off target in a library aimed at alpha chains, this beta chain has a size of little meaning. The CDR3 DNA follows: TGTGCCAGCAGCCAAGTTCTAGATACGCAGTATTTT. It encodes CASSQVLDTQYF. The V call is TRBV14, the J call TRBJ2-3; D call uncertain. This CDR3 region has 12 residues. V lost 1 base and J 5 bases, leaving 4 bases between the germline ends. CDR1 and CDR2 (germline): SGHDN, FVKESK.

This clonotype is termed large. With the library built for alpha chains, this beta chain is off target and its frequency is not meaningful. The chain links TRBV24-1 to TRBJ2-7, with 11 nucleotides matching TRBD1. CDR1 KGHDR and CDR2 SFDVKD come from the germline V gene. The V and J ends lost 1 base and 3 bases, in that order; junction bases with no gene match: 1. CDR3 length: 15 amino acids. CDR3 in amino acids: CATSDFGTGGYEQYF. The CDR3 DNA reads as TGTGCCACCAGTGATTTTGGGACAGGGGGCTACGAGCAGTACTTC.